The 13 T cell receptor beta chains listed next were all sequenced from one sample in a study of shared clonotypes between healthy human individuals. Naive CD8 cells were CD45RO-negative, positively selected for CCR7, excluding terminally differentiated effector memory CD45RA+ cells. Assay used: immunoSEQ multiplex PCR; TCRdb lists only in-frame clones, some missing. The sample shows around 2.1 million clones, just over 90% of them seen only once. Sequenced: naive CD8+ T cells from PBMCs. All receptors derive from a man younger than 30 in good health. Some clones in this sample may be carry-over from other donors' samples.

V gene TRBV5-1 combines with J gene TRBJ1-4; D unresolved. V lost 4 bases to trimming and J lost 12 bases, with 16 bases between them. The CDR3 totals 13 residues. The germline V gene encodes CDR1 SGHRS and CDR2 YFSETQ. The CDR3 nucleotides read TGCGCCAGCAGCCCCCCGGACCTTGGGGAACTGTTTTTT. Protein product: CASSPPDLGELFF.

The chain employs TRBV11-2 and TRBJ2-1; 8 bases are a match to TRBD2. CDR3 length: 17 amino acids. Looked up from germline, CDR1 is SGHAT and CDR2 is FQNNGV. V lost 3 bases, J lost 4 bases, and 11 bases stayed unmatched. CDR3 region: CASSFLPGLDGYNEQFF. DNA of the CDR3: TGTGCCAGCAGCTTTCTCCCGGGACTAGATGGTTACAATGAGCAGTTCTTC.

The chain recombines TRBV11-2 with TRBJ2-7; D might be TRBD1 (5 bases). CDR1 is SGHAT and CDR2 is FQNNGV in the germline V gene. V was shortened by 3 bases and J by 1 base, with 10 bases between the two germline ends. This CDR3 comprises 14 residues. CDR3: CASSFEAGSYEQYF. CDR3 nucleotides: TGTGCCAGCAGCTTCGAAGCAGGGTCCTACGAGCAGTACTTC.

This clone was picked up one time. The CDR3: CASSFSGSPHEQYF. The CDR3 DNA sequence: TGTGCCAGCAGTTTTAGCGGGAGCCCACACGAGCAGTACTTC. The chain has TRBV27 and TRBJ2-7; 9 nucleotides match TRBD2. In germline, CDR1 is MNHEY, CDR2 SMNVEV (reference sequence). Germline trimming cut 3 bases from V and 5 bases from J; bases unmatched to any gene: 5. This CDR3 has 14 amino acids.

The J gene is TRBJ2-7, the V gene TRBV4-1; 8 bases agree with TRBD1. This CDR3 spans 17 amino acids. V shed 6 bases and J 0 bases; nucleotides not matched to a gene: 13. Germline-derived CDR1 and CDR2 are MGHRA and YSYEKL. CDR3: CASSPKQGAGVSYEQYF. The CDR3 nucleotides read TGCGCCAGCAGTCCTAAGCAGGGGGCAGGGGTCTCCTACGAGCAGTACTTC.

The CDR3 sequence is CASSFLRDLPWAAFF. In DNA form, the CDR3 reads TGTGCCAGCAGTTTCCTCCGGGACCTCCCTTGGGCAGCTTTCTTT. This chain joins TRBV28 and TRBJ1-1; D may be TRBD1 (5 bases). The CDR3 spans 15 residues. Germline V gives CDR1 MDHEN, CDR2 SYDVKM. Trimming pared 3 bases from V and 10 bases from J, leaving 21 bases between.

The DNA of the CDR3 is TGTGCCAGCAGCTTGAGCTACGGGGTCTCCTACGAGCAGTACTTC. This sequence encodes CASSLSYGVSYEQYF. The genes are TRBV5-6 and TRBJ2-7, with a tentative D call TRBD2 (5 bases). This CDR3 comprises 15 residues. The germline V gene has CDR1 SGHDT and CDR2 YYEEEE. The V and J ends lost 1 base and 0 bases respectively, with 11 bases between them. Using reference TRBV5-6 and TRBJ2-7 for the parts outside the CDR3, the full variable domain is DAGVTQSPTHLIKTRGQQVTLRCSPKSGHDTVSWYQQALGQGPQFIFQYYEEEERQRGNFPDRFSGHQFPNYSSELNVNALLLGDSALYLCASSLSYGVSYEQYFGPGTRLTVT.

The CDR3 sequence is CSVDVGGSTGELFF. The DNA for the CDR3 is TGCAGCGTTGATGTGGGAGGGTCCACCGGGGAGCTGTTTTTT. The chain has TRBV29-1 and TRBJ2-2, with 7 bases fitting TRBD2. Losses at the gene ends were 3 bases for V and 4 bases for J; bases not matched to a gene: 5. The CDR3 runs 14 residues. CDR1 SQVTM and CDR2 ANQGSEA come from the germline V gene.

The rearrangement joins TRBV7-9 to TRBJ2-6; tentative D call: TRBD1 (6 bases). Trimming took 6 bases from V and 2 from J, leaving 14 bases between them. Germline assignment: CDR1 SEHNR and CDR2 FQNEAQ (reference sequence). The CDR3 is 16 residues long. CDR3 coding DNA: TGTGCCAGCAGGCCGGCCCACAGGGCTGGGGCCAACGTCCTGACTTTC. Translating it yields CASRPAHRAGANVLTF.

This clone was seen more than once but under ten times. Other DNA sequences in this sample translate to the same CDR3. V is TRBV28 and J is TRBJ1-3; a possible D gene is TRBD1 (5 bases). This CDR3 region has 14 residues. The V and J ends lost 3 bases and 0 bases respectively, with 6 bases between them. Per the germline V gene, CDR1 is MDHEN and CDR2 is SYDVKM. CDR3 DNA sequence: TGTGCCAGCAGTTTTGGGGGCTCTGGAAACACCATATATTTT. This codes for CASSFGGSGNTIYF.

The chain employs TRBV5-5 and TRBJ2-7; 14 bases agree with TRBD2. V shed 4 bases, J shed 0 bases, and the junction held 3 bases outside the gene matches. Germline loops: CDR1 SGHKS, CDR2 YYEKEE (reference sequence). The CDR3 runs 16 residues. CDR3 sequence (DNA): TGTGCCAGCAGCATAGGGACTAGCGGGAGCTCCTACGAGCAGTACTTC. This gives the protein CASSIGTSGSSYEQYF.

There are a few counts of this clone. The V gene is TRBV19, the J gene TRBJ1-2, with 9 bases that match TRBD1. This CDR3 is 15 amino acids long. The germline gives CDR1 LNHDA, CDR2 SQIVND (reference sequence). Trimming took 6 bases from V and 5 from J; bases not matched to a gene: 10. Here the CDR3 DNA reads TGTGCCAGTAGCCCTGACAGGGGGAAGATGTATGGCTACACCTTC. Its translation: CASSPDRGKMYGYTF.

J is TRBJ2-7 and V is TRBV7-9, with a possible D match to TRBD2 (6 bases). V dropped 3 bases and J dropped 5 bases, with 20 bases sitting between them. Germline V gene data show CDR1 as SEHNR and CDR2 as FQNEAQ (reference sequence). This CDR3 comprises 16 residues. The CDR3 bases are TGTGCCAGCAGCTTCCCACGGGAGAAGTCTGTGCACGAGCAGTACTTC. It specifies CASSFPREKSVHEQYF.